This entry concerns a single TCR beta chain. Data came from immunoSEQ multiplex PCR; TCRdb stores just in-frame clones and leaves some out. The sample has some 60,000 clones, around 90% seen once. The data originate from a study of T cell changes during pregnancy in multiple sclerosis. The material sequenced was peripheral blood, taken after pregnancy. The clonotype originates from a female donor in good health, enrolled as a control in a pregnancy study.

CDR3 loop: CASSQDPAGTHEQYF. The CDR3 DNA reads TGCGCCAGCAGCCAAGACCCCGCGGGGACCCACGAGCAGTACTTC. V gene TRBV4-1 combines with J gene TRBJ2-7; tentatively, D is TRBD2 (6 bases). Germline CDR1 and CDR2: MGHRA and YSYEKL. V was clipped by 0 bases and J by 5 bases, with 14 bases between them. This CDR3 is built from 15 residues.